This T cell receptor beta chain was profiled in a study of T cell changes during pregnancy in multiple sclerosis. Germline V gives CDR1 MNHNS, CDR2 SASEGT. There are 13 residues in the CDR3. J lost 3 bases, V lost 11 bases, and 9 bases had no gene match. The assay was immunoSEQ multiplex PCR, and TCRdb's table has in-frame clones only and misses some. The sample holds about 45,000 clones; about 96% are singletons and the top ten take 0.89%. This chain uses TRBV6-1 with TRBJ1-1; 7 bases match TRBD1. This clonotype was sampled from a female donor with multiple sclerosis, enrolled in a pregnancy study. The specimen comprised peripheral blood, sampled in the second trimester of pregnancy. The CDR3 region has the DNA TGTGCCGCTCTACAGGGGAAATACACTGAAGCTTTCTTT. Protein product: CAALQGKYTEAFF.